These T cell receptor beta chains were read from a single sample in a study of PD-1 blockade in mismatch repair-deficient tumors. TCRdb's copy holds only in-frame clones and misses some; the assay was immunoSEQ multiplex PCR. Here the sample spans 130,000 or so clones, about 86% being singletons. The sequencing used peripheral blood, collected 44 weeks after starting pembrolizumab. The receptor source for this set is an adult with mismatch repair-deficient cancer. Both conserved end residues are part of each CDR3. Each record gives: V gene, D gene, CDR3 length, J gene, clone size, CDR3 protein, CDR3 DNA. A D gene is named only where the DNA matches it firmly. Not all rows give a size; the values are once, few, many and, for expanded clones, a class.

v_gene: TRBV6-4; d_gene: TRBD1; len: 18; j_gene: TRBJ2-2; abundance: .; CDR3aa: CASSDSASGTVNTGELFF; CDR3nt: TGTGCCAGCAGTGACTCCGCGTCGGGGACAGTGAACACCGGGGAGCTGTTTTTT
v_gene: TRBV2; d_gene: TRBD1; len: 14; j_gene: TRBJ1-5; abundance: few; CDR3aa: CASNSGTGQQPQHF; CDR3nt: TGTGCCAGCAACAGCGGGACAGGGCAACAGCCCCAGCATTTT
v_gene: TRBV5-1; d_gene: .; len: 15; j_gene: TRBJ1-2; abundance: .; CDR3aa: CASSLATSMGRGYTF; CDR3nt: TGCGCCAGCAGCTTGGCTACATCCATGGGGCGCGGCTACACCTTC
v_gene: TRBV6-5; d_gene: .; len: 12; j_gene: TRBJ2-7; abundance: .; CDR3aa: CASSLSSDEQYF; CDR3nt: TGTGCCAGCAGCCTGTCCTCCGACGAGCAGTACTTC
v_gene: TRBV5-1; d_gene: TRBD1; len: 16; j_gene: TRBJ2-7; abundance: .; CDR3aa: CASSLAPGQFSYEQYF; CDR3nt: TGCGCCAGCAGCTTGGCTCCGGGACAGTTCTCCTACGAGCAGTACTTC
v_gene: TRBV5-4; d_gene: .; len: 13; j_gene: TRBJ2-2; abundance: .; CDR3aa: CASSSRDTGELFF; CDR3nt: TGTGCCAGCAGCTCCAGGGACACCGGGGAGCTGTTTTTT
v_gene: TRBV11-2; d_gene: .; len: 14; j_gene: TRBJ2-6; abundance: .; CDR3aa: CASSLEAGANVLTF; CDR3nt: TGTGCCAGCAGCCTCGAGGCTGGGGCCAACGTCCTGACTTTC
v_gene: TRBV27; d_gene: TRBD1; len: 16; j_gene: TRBJ2-5; abundance: once; CDR3aa: CASRNTPRDRGETQYF; CDR3nt: TGTGCCAGCCGAAACACTCCCCGGGACAGGGGAGAGACCCAGTACTTC
v_gene: TRBV4-2; d_gene: .; len: 15; j_gene: TRBJ2-5; abundance: .; CDR3aa: CASSRPGVKGETQYF; CDR3nt: TGTGCCAGCAGCCGCCCGGGGGTAAAGGGAGAGACCCAGTACTTC
v_gene: TRBV6-5; d_gene: TRBD2; len: 13; j_gene: TRBJ2-1; abundance: .; CDR3aa: CASRRLAGYEQFF; CDR3nt: TGTGCCAGCAGACGACTAGCGGGATATGAGCAGTTCTTC
v_gene: TRBV7-2; d_gene: TRBD2; len: 15; j_gene: TRBJ2-1; abundance: .; CDR3aa: CASSLETSGRHEQFF; CDR3nt: TGTGCCAGCAGCTTAGAAACTAGCGGGAGACATGAGCAGTTCTTC
v_gene: TRBV19; d_gene: TRBD1; len: 16; j_gene: TRBJ2-5; abundance: .; CDR3aa: CASKPGQGASQETQYF; CDR3nt: TGTGCCAGTAAACCGGGACAGGGGGCCTCGCAAGAGACCCAGTACTTC
v_gene: TRBV7-9; d_gene: .; len: 14; j_gene: TRBJ2-3; abundance: .; CDR3aa: CASSFVDSTDTQYF; CDR3nt: TGTGCCAGCAGCTTCGTTGACTCCACAGATACGCAGTATTTT
v_gene: TRBV5-1; d_gene: .; len: 13; j_gene: TRBJ2-7; abundance: .; CDR3aa: CASSSRGYYEQYF; CDR3nt: TGCGCCAGCAGCTCTAGAGGGTACTACGAGCAGTACTTC
v_gene: TRBV7-6; d_gene: TRBD2; len: 18; j_gene: TRBJ2-6; abundance: .; CDR3aa: CASSLGPSGALGANVLTF; CDR3nt: TGTGCCAGCAGCTTAGGACCTAGCGGGGCATTGGGGGCCAACGTCCTGACTTTC
v_gene: TRBV30; d_gene: .; len: 17; j_gene: TRBJ1-3; abundance: .; CDR3aa: CAWSVLRAGINGNTIYF; CDR3nt: TGTGCCTGGAGTGTACTTCGGGCAGGGATTAATGGAAACACCATATATTTT
v_gene: TRBV5-1; d_gene: TRBD2; len: 17; j_gene: TRBJ2-7; abundance: .; CDR3aa: CASRPGLAGGHSYEQYF; CDR3nt: TGCGCCAGCCGACCGGGACTAGCGGGAGGTCACTCCTACGAGCAGTACTTC
v_gene: TRBV28; d_gene: TRBD1; len: 15; j_gene: TRBJ1-1; abundance: once; CDR3aa: CASSTLQGAETEAFF; CDR3nt: TGTGCCAGCAGTACGTTACAGGGGGCAGAAACTGAAGCTTTCTTT
v_gene: TRBV2; d_gene: .; len: 15; j_gene: TRBJ2-5; abundance: .; CDR3aa: CASSETSVSSETQYF; CDR3nt: TGTGCCAGCAGTGAAACTAGTGTTAGTTCCGAGACCCAGTACTTC
v_gene: TRBV5-8; d_gene: .; len: 16; j_gene: TRBJ2-1; abundance: .; CDR3aa: CASSLGGFFSYNEQFF; CDR3nt: TGTGCCAGCAGCTTGGGGGGTTTTTTTTCCTACAATGAGCAGTTCTTC
v_gene: TRBV28; d_gene: .; len: 14; j_gene: TRBJ1-1; abundance: .; CDR3aa: CASAWRNTNTEAFF; CDR3nt: TGTGCCAGCGCCTGGAGGAATACGAACACTGAAGCTTTCTTT
v_gene: TRBV7-2; d_gene: .; len: 15; j_gene: TRBJ2-5; abundance: .; CDR3aa: CASSPRSRFSETQYF; CDR3nt: TGTGCCAGCAGCCCCCGGAGTCGGTTTAGTGAGACCCAGTACTTC
v_gene: TRBV5-1; d_gene: .; len: 21; j_gene: TRBJ2-1; abundance: .; CDR3aa: CASSFSREKGWPTFLYNEQFF; CDR3nt: TGCGCCAGCAGCTTCTCTCGGGAGAAGGGTTGGCCGACATTTCTATACAATGAGCAGTTCTTC
v_gene: TRBV11-3; d_gene: .; len: 15; j_gene: TRBJ2-5; abundance: .; CDR3aa: CASSLIGWTSETQYF; CDR3nt: TGTGCCAGCAGCTTAATAGGTTGGACATCTGAGACCCAGTACTTC
v_gene: TRBV10-3; d_gene: TRBD2; len: 19; j_gene: TRBJ2-3; abundance: .; CDR3aa: CAISRPGTSGRALPDTQYF; CDR3nt: TGTGCCATCAGTCGACCCGGGACTAGCGGGAGGGCCCTCCCAGATACGCAGTATTTT
v_gene: TRBV6-1; d_gene: .; len: 12; j_gene: TRBJ1-1; abundance: few; CDR3aa: CASTPGTREAFF; CDR3nt: TGTGCCAGCACCCCGGGAACCCGGGAAGCTTTCTTT
v_gene: TRBV5-4; d_gene: .; len: 14; j_gene: TRBJ2-7; abundance: .; CDR3aa: CASSLEGRLYEQYF; CDR3nt: TGTGCCAGCAGCCTGGAGGGTAGGCTCTACGAGCAGTACTTC
v_gene: TRBV6-5; d_gene: .; len: 14; j_gene: TRBJ1-1; abundance: .; CDR3aa: CASSPRGVNTEAFF; CDR3nt: TGTGCCAGCAGTCCCAGGGGAGTGAACACTGAAGCTTTCTTT
v_gene: TRBV23-1; d_gene: TRBD1; len: 16; j_gene: TRBJ1-2; abundance: .; CDR3aa: CASSQVQTGCRYGYTF; CDR3nt: TGCGCCAGCAGTCAAGTTCAGACAGGGTGTCGGTATGGCTACACCTTC
v_gene: TRBV6-5; d_gene: .; len: 13; j_gene: TRBJ2-1; abundance: .; CDR3aa: CASSLRLNNEQFF; CDR3nt: TGTGCCAGCAGTTTACGGCTGAACAATGAGCAGTTCTTC
v_gene: TRBV9; d_gene: TRBD1; len: 16; j_gene: TRBJ2-2; abundance: .; CDR3aa: CASQGTGQGVTGELFF; CDR3nt: TGTGCCAGCCAAGGGACGGGACAGGGTGTCACCGGGGAGCTGTTTTTT
v_gene: TRBV5-1; d_gene: .; len: 13; j_gene: TRBJ2-2; abundance: .; CDR3aa: CASSFVTTGELFF; CDR3nt: TGCGCCAGCAGCTTTGTGACTACCGGGGAGCTGTTTTTT
v_gene: TRBV27; d_gene: .; len: 14; j_gene: TRBJ2-7; abundance: .; CDR3aa: CASKGSLSSYEQYF; CDR3nt: TGTGCCAGCAAGGGGAGTCTCTCCTCCTACGAGCAGTACTTC
v_gene: TRBV29-1; d_gene: .; len: 13; j_gene: TRBJ2-2; abundance: .; CDR3aa: CSVVSLGSGELFF; CDR3nt: TGCAGCGTTGTTAGTCTCGGGTCCGGGGAGCTGTTTTTT
v_gene: TRBV2; d_gene: TRBD2; len: 17; j_gene: TRBJ2-3; abundance: .; CDR3aa: CASKRTGTSGTTDTQYF; CDR3nt: TGTGCCAGCAAGAGAACCGGGACTAGCGGGACCACAGATACGCAGTATTTT
v_gene: TRBV28; d_gene: TRBD1; len: 16; j_gene: TRBJ2-3; abundance: .; CDR3aa: CASSYQDRGPKDTQYF; CDR3nt: TGTGCCAGCAGTTACCAAGACAGGGGGCCGAAAGATACGCAGTATTTT
v_gene: TRBV14; d_gene: TRBD1; len: 15; j_gene: TRBJ2-1; abundance: .; CDR3aa: CASSQPGQGYNEQFF; CDR3nt: TGTGCCAGCAGCCAACCGGGACAGGGATACAATGAGCAGTTCTTC
v_gene: TRBV27; d_gene: .; len: 15; j_gene: TRBJ1-2; abundance: few; CDR3aa: CASSLFGSTNYGYTF; CDR3nt: TGTGCCAGCAGTTTATTTGGCAGTACTAACTATGGCTACACCTTC
v_gene: TRBV29-1; d_gene: TRBD2; len: 14; j_gene: TRBJ2-1; abundance: once; CDR3aa: CSVEGTSVNNEQFF; CDR3nt: TGCAGCGTTGAAGGGACTAGCGTCAACAATGAGCAGTTCTTC
v_gene: TRBV28; d_gene: .; len: 15; j_gene: TRBJ1-2; abundance: .; CDR3aa: CASTWTGTSNYGYTF; CDR3nt: TGTGCCAGCACATGGACGGGGACCTCTAACTATGGCTACACCTTC
v_gene: TRBV5-8; d_gene: .; len: 14; j_gene: TRBJ1-1; abundance: .; CDR3aa: CASSLYQGLAEAFF; CDR3nt: TGTGCCAGCAGCTTGTATCAGGGACTGGCTGAAGCTTTCTTT
v_gene: TRBV5-6; d_gene: TRBD2; len: 13; j_gene: TRBJ2-1; abundance: .; CDR3aa: CASSLSIGTTQFF; CDR3nt: TGTGCCAGCAGCTTGTCTATAGGGACTACGCAGTTCTTC
v_gene: TRBV11-2; d_gene: .; len: 14; j_gene: TRBJ2-5; abundance: .; CDR3aa: CASSMERLQETQYF; CDR3nt: TGTGCCAGCAGCATGGAGCGACTACAAGAGACCCAGTACTTC